This passage covers 15 T cell receptor beta chains from one sample sequenced in a study of blood T cell repertoires in COVID-19. Profiling relied on immunoSEQ multiplex PCR, and the TCRdb table lists in-frame clones only, not all of them. This table holds some 200,000 clones, more than 75% found once. Sequencing was carried out using PBMCs or T cells enriched from blood (not recorded which). The receptors stem from a man in his thirties or forties in a cohort exposed to, infected with or recovered from COVID-19 (not recorded which).

J is TRBJ2-3 and V is TRBV27; 13 nucleotides agree with TRBD2. CDR3 length: 16 residues. The germline V gene encodes CDR1 MNHEY and CDR2 SMNVEV (reference sequence). The V and J ends lost 8 bases and 4 bases, in that order; junction bases with no gene match: 9. In nucleotides, the CDR3 is TGTGCCAGCTCCGGACTAGCGGGAGCCGGGCCAGATACGCAGTATTTT. Translation gives CASSGLAGAGPDTQYF.

The chain links TRBV7-9 to TRBJ2-1; tentatively, D is TRBD2 (6 bases). The CDR3 is 15 amino acids. CDR1 and CDR2 from the germline V gene are SEHNR and FQNEAQ (reference sequence). V lost 4 bases, J lost 6 bases, and 16 bases lay in between. Here the CDR3 DNA reads TGTGCCAGCAGCTACGGGAGTTTTCATGGCAATGAGCAGTTCTTC. Translating gives CASSYGSFHGNEQFF.

The V gene is TRBV29-1, the J gene TRBJ2-2; 11 nucleotides line up with TRBD1. The germline V gene encodes CDR1 SQVTM and CDR2 ANQGSEA. The trim removed 6 bases at V and 6 bases at J, leaving 9 bases unmatched. The CDR3 sequence is 15 residues long. CDR3 in amino acids: CSVTGTGGSAGELFF. The DNA of the CDR3 is TGCAGCGTGACAGGGACAGGGGGATCGGCCGGGGAGCTGTTTTTT.

This clone was seen just once. The V gene is TRBV19, the J gene TRBJ1-3; D call uncertain. Germline CDR1 LNHDA, CDR2 SQIVND (reference sequence). Trimming removed 6 bases from V and 2 bases from J, with 8 bases in between. This CDR3 spans 13 amino acids. CDR3 residues: CASRYSPGNTIYF. Here the CDR3 DNA reads TGTGCCAGTAGATATAGCCCTGGAAACACCATATATTTT.

The chain has TRBV5-4 and TRBJ1-2; D possibly corresponds to TRBD1 (6 bases). Germline V gives CDR1 SGHNT, CDR2 YYREEE (reference sequence). CDR3 length equals 15 residues. V shed 3 bases and J shed 4 bases, with 16 bases lying between them. The chain's CDR3 is CASSWGTTDFYGYTF. The CDR3 region has the DNA TGTGCCAGCAGCTGGGGGACAACTGATTTCTATGGCTACACCTTC.

The chain links TRBV7-3 to TRBJ2-3; TRBD2 matches at 9 bases. The germline V gene has CDR1 SGHTA and CDR2 FQGTGA. Trimming cost V 2 bases and J 4 bases; bases outside gene matches: 7. This CDR3 contains 16 residues. The CDR3 here is CASSLRASGIADTQYF. CDR3 coding DNA: TGTGCCAGCAGCTTACGGGCTAGCGGGATCGCAGATACGCAGTATTTT.

This chain joins TRBV27 and TRBJ1-1, with 8 positions matching TRBD1. This CDR3 region has 17 residues. Germline loops: CDR1 MNHEY, CDR2 SMNVEV (reference sequence). The V segment lost 3 bases and the J segment 4 bases; nucleotides outside the gene matches: 13. CDR3: CASSFFPPTGVATEAFF. CDR3 in DNA: TGTGCCAGCAGTTTTTTCCCGCCGACAGGGGTGGCCACTGAAGCTTTCTTT.

This chain uses TRBV27 with TRBJ2-1, with a weak D call TRBD2 (6 bases). The germline V gene encodes CDR1 MNHEY and CDR2 SMNVEV (reference sequence). The CDR3 length is 11 residues. Trimming pared 7 bases from V and 7 bases from J, leaving 8 bases between. The CDR3, as DNA: TGTGCCAGCAAACGGGGGAATGAGCAGTTCTTC. Amino acids: CASKRGNEQFF.

The chain joins TRBV5-1 to TRBJ2-3, with TRBD2 matching 7 bases. The V and J ends lost 2 bases and 1 base, in that order; junction bases with no gene match: 4. This CDR3 is 15 amino acids long. Germline loops: CDR1 SGHRS, CDR2 YFSETQ. CDR3 sequence: CASSFGLGGTDTQYF. CDR3 bases: TGCGCCAGCAGCTTCGGACTAGGAGGCACAGATACGCAGTATTTT. Full variable domain (missing parts from reference TRBV5-1 and TRBJ2-3): KAGVTQTPRYLIKTRGQQVTLSCSPISGHRSVSWYQQTPGQGLQFLFEYFSETQRNKGNFPGRFSGRQFSNSRSEMNVSTLELGDSALYLCASSFGLGGTDTQYFGPGTRLTVL.

V is TRBV19 and J is TRBJ1-1; D not resolved. The CDR3 loop spans 12 amino acids. V shed 3 bases and J shed 5 bases, with 7 bases lying between them. From germline, CDR1 is LNHDA and CDR2 SQIVND (reference sequence). The CDR3 loop is CASSMAVTEAFF. The CDR3 DNA sequence: TGTGCCAGTAGTATGGCAGTAACTGAAGCTTTCTTT.

The V and J genes are TRBV15 and TRBJ2-2, with TRBD1 identical over 7 bases. In germline, CDR1 is LNHNV, CDR2 YYDKDF (reference sequence). The CDR3 contains 15 residues. Trimming removed 3 bases from V and 4 bases from J; junction bases left unmatched: 5. The CDR3 DNA sequence: TGTGCCACCAGCAGTAAGACAGGGACCACCGGGGAGCTGTTTTTT. It is translated as CATSSKTGTTGELFF. Full variable domain (outside the CDR3, taken from reference TRBV15 and TRBJ2-2): DAMVIQNPRYQVTQFGKPVTLSCSQTLNHNVMYWYQQKSSQAPKLLFHYYDKDFNNEADTPDNFQSRRPNTSFCFLDIRSPGLGDTAMYLCATSSKTGTTGELFFGEGSRLTVL.

The genes are TRBV6-5 and TRBJ2-7; D is unresolved. The CDR3 spans 13 residues. The germline V gene encodes CDR1 MNHEY and CDR2 SVGAGI. The V and J ends lost 6 bases and 5 bases respectively, with 14 bases between them. CDR3 loop: CASSLSYADEQYF. CDR3 bases: TGTGCCAGCAGCCTCTCCTACGCTGACGAGCAGTACTTC.

The chain links TRBV5-1 to TRBJ1-1; possibly TRBD1 for D (6 bases). With 3 bases removed from V and 1 base from J, the gap between germline ends came to 10 bases. The CDR3 runs to 14 residues. Per germline, CDR1 SGHRS and CDR2 YFSETQ. CDR3: CASSYGTSNTEAFF. CDR3 DNA: TGCGCCAGCAGCTACGGGACATCGAACACTGAAGCTTTCTTT.

The chain is built from TRBV28 and TRBJ2-7; a weak D match, TRBD1 (6 bases). This CDR3 is built from 14 residues. From germline, CDR1 is MDHEN and CDR2 SYDVKM. With 5 bases removed from V and 2 bases from J, the gap between germline ends came to 13 bases. The CDR3 bases are TGTGCCAGCAGTCGGGGCAGGGGCACCTACGAGCAGTACTTC. Translation gives CASSRGRGTYEQYF.

V gene TRBV5-1 combines with J gene TRBJ2-2, with D possibly TRBD1 on 7 matching bases. Deletions cut 7 bases from V and 1 base from J, with 17 bases between. The CDR3 is 16 residues long. Germline V gene lookup returns CDR1 SGHRS and CDR2 YFSETQ. Written as DNA, the CDR3 is TGCGCCAGCGTTGCGCGGAGGGGGCAGAACACCGGGGAGCTGTTTTTT. Encoded protein: CASVARRGQNTGELFF. Full variable domain (rest looked up from reference TRBV5-1 and TRBJ2-2): KAGVTQTPRYLIKTRGQQVTLSCSPISGHRSVSWYQQTPGQGLQFLFEYFSETQRNKGNFPGRFSGRQFSNSRSEMNVSTLELGDSALYLCASVARRGQNTGELFFGEGSRLTVL.